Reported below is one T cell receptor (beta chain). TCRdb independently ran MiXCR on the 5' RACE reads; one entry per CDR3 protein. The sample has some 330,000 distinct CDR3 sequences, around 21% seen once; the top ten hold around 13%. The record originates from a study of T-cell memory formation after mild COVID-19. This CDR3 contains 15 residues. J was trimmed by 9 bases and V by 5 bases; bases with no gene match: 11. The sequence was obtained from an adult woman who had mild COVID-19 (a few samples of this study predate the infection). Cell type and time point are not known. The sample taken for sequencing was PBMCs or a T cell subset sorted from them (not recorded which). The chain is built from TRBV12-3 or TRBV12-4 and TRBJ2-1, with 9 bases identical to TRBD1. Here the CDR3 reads CASSLTRQGEAEQFF. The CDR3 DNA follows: TGTGCCAGCAGTCTCACCAGACAGGGGGAGGCTGAGCAGTTCTTC.